What follows is one TCR beta chain and its context. Antigen specificity is unknown. The J segment lost 3 bases and the V segment lost 1 base, leaving 10 bases of the junction unmatched. Per germline, CDR1 SGHRS and CDR2 YFSETQ. The CDR3 has 16 amino acids. The assay was immunoSEQ multiplex PCR, and TCRdb's table has in-frame clones only and misses some. The data contain about 220,000 clones, about 93% of them singletons. The data derive from a study of cytomegalovirus exposure and HLA in healthy donors. Study-wide results and caveats: Cytomegalovirus-associated TCR beta chains were listed, numbering 164. Clusters of TCRs from the first cohort tended to co-occur in the roughly 120 validation repertoires (as a later analysis found).

The donors were in the approximately 120-subject validation cohort; that cohort was separate from the approximately 670-subject first cohort. This clonotype was sampled from a woman under 30 in good health and CMV-seronegative. V and J are TRBV5-1 and TRBJ2-7; 7 bases map to TRBD2. The sample taken for sequencing was PBMCs. Here the CDR3 reads CASSLRRGRWVYEQYF. DNA of the CDR3: TGCGCCAGCAGCTTGCGACGCGGGAGATGGGTCTACGAGCAGTACTTC.